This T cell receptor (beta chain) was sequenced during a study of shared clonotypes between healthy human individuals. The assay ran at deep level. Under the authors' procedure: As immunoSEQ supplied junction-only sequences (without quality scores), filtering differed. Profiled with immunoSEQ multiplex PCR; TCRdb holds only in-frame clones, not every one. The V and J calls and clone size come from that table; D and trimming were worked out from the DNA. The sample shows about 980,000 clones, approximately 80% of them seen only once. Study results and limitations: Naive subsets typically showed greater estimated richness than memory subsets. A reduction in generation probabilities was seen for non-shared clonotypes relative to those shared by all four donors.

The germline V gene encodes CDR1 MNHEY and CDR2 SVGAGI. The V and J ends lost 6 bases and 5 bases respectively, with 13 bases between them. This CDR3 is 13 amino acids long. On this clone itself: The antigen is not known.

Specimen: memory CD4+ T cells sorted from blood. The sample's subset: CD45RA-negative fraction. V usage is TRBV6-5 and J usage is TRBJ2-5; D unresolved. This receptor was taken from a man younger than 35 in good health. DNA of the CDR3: TGTGCCAGCAGCCCTGCGACCGTGGAGACCCAGTACTTC. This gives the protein CASSPATVETQYF.